The 17 T cell receptor beta chains in this list originate from one sample, sequenced in a study of blood T cell repertoires in COVID-19. Repertoires were generated with immunoSEQ multiplex PCR, while TCRdb's copy carries only in-frame clones and drops some. This sample carries 150,000 to 200,000 clones, around 77% of them seen once, and the ten largest clones take 17%. Material: peripheral blood. The receptors derive from a man between 60 and 75 years old with active or convalescent COVID-19.

The chain combines TRBV7-6 with TRBJ2-7; TRBD1 matches 10 bases. J gave up 5 bases and V 1 base, and 14 bases lay outside the gene matches. CDR3 length equals 18 residues. Germline V gene sequence: CDR1 SGHVS, CDR2 FNYEAQ. For the CDR3, the DNA is TGTGCCAGCAGCTTAGGGGGGGGCGGGACAGGGGCATCCCACGAGCAGTACTTC. It codes for CASSLGGGGTGASHEQYF.

The rearrangement joins TRBV2 to TRBJ2-7, with 9 bases lining up with TRBD2. The CDR3 covers 14 residues. V was clipped by 10 bases and J by 0 bases; unmatched bases: 7. CDR1 SNHLY and CDR2 FYNNEI come from the germline V gene. In DNA, the CDR3 is TGTGCCATAACCCTAGCGGGATACTCCTACGAGCAGTACTTC. Its protein is CAITLAGYSYEQYF. The whole variable domain, remainder taken from reference TRBV2 and TRBJ2-7, is EPEVTQTPSHQVTQMGQEVILRCVPISNHLYFYWYRQILGQKVEFLVSFYNNEISEKSEIFDDQFSVERPDGSNFTLKIRSTKLEDSAMYFCAITLAGYSYEQYFGPGTRLTVT.

This chain connects TRBV5-1 to TRBJ1-4; perhaps TRBD1 as D (6 bases). With 3 bases removed from V and 8 bases from J, the gap between germline ends came to 14 bases. Germline lookup yields CDR1 SGHRS and CDR2 YFSETQ. The CDR3 has 14 amino acids. The CDR3, as DNA: TGCGCCAGCAGCTGGGGCAGGGGAGAAGAAAAACTGTTTTTT. It encodes CASSWGRGEEKLFF.

The chain is built from TRBV3-1 (or the pseudogene TRBV3-2) and TRBJ2-1; D is undetermined. Trimming left V 0 bases short and J 3 bases short, with 9 bases between. CDR1 is LGHDT, CDR2 YNNKEL, per germline (reference sequence). This CDR3 is 15 amino acids long. As DNA, the CDR3 is TGTGCCAGCAGCCAAGAACTTGCCAACTACAATGAGCAGTTCTTC. Translation: CASSQELANYNEQFF.

This clone has only a few counts. This chain uses TRBV28 with TRBJ1-1, with TRBD1 as a possible D gene (5 bases). The CDR3 loop spans 11 amino acids. Trimming left V 10 bases short and J 6 bases short, with 12 bases between. In germline, CDR1 is MDHEN, CDR2 SYDVKM. The CDR3 DNA reads as TGTGCCACCCGGGGGTTTGCTGAAGCTTTCTTT. It specifies CATRGFAEAFF.

The chain couples TRBV12-3 or TRBV12-4 to TRBJ2-5; D is ambiguous. The CDR3 runs to 13 residues. The ends were cut back, 6 bases at V and 6 bases at J, with 14 bases in the middle. The DNA of the CDR3 is TGTGCCAGCAGCCCGCGACGGGTCCAGACCCAGTACTTC. This encodes CASSPRRVQTQYF.

The J gene is TRBJ1-1, the V gene TRBV4-3, with a weak D call TRBD1 (6 bases). Germline V CDR1 and CDR2: LGHNA, YSLEER. This CDR3 region has 13 residues. Trimming shortened V by 3 bases and J by 4 bases, and 9 bases separated the two germline ends. The chain's CDR3 is CASSQGASTEAFF. Written as DNA, the CDR3 is TGCGCCAGCAGCCAGGGGGCGAGCACTGAAGCTTTCTTT.

The V and J genes are TRBV7-2 and TRBJ1-5, with D tentatively TRBD1 (6 bases). CDR3 length: 15 residues. V was shortened by 1 base and J by 4 bases, with 11 bases between the two germline ends. Germline V gene sequence: CDR1 SGHTA, CDR2 FQGNSA. The DNA for the CDR3 is TGTGCCAGCAGCTTAGGGGTAGGGGGTAATCAGCCCCAGCATTTT. Translation: CASSLGVGGNQPQHF.

The chain employs TRBV7-2 and TRBJ2-1, with TRBD1 as a possible D gene (5 bases). This CDR3 spans 15 amino acids. Germline V gene data show CDR1 as SGHTA and CDR2 as FQGNSA. Trimming left V 1 base short and J 3 bases short, with 10 bases between. CDR3: CASSLDVTVYNEQFF. The CDR3 bases are TGTGCCAGCAGCTTAGATGTGACAGTCTACAATGAGCAGTTCTTC.

J is TRBJ1-1 and V is TRBV3-1 (or the pseudogene TRBV3-2); possibly TRBD1 for D (5 bases). In germline, CDR1 is LGHDT, CDR2 YNNKEL (reference sequence). V lost 1 base to trimming and J lost 1 base, with 10 bases between them. The CDR3 is 15 amino acids. The CDR3 region has the DNA TGTGCCAGCAGCCAAGTCGGGGGAAGGAACACTGAAGCTTTCTTT. Its translation: CASSQVGGRNTEAFF.

This clone appeared a single time. V and J are TRBV5-1 and TRBJ1-2; D is unclear. V lost 2 bases and J 6 bases, leaving 14 bases between the germline ends. CDR3 length equals 14 residues. CDR1 SGHRS and CDR2 YFSETQ come from the germline V gene. The CDR3 DNA is TGCGCCAGCAGCTTCAGCCCCGAACGGGATGGCTACACCTTC. This encodes CASSFSPERDGYTF.

The chain employs TRBV24-1 and TRBJ2-5; 7 bases are shared with TRBD2. Trimming cost V 4 bases and J 4 bases; bases outside gene matches: 8. The germline gives CDR1 KGHDR, CDR2 SFDVKD. The CDR3 extends over 15 amino acids. CDR3 sequence: CATSEVGGWGETQYF. The CDR3 nucleotides are TGTGCCACCAGTGAGGTGGGAGGGTGGGGAGAGACCCAGTACTTC.

This rearrangement joins TRBV19 to TRBJ1-6; D uncertain. Germline assignment: CDR1 LNHDA and CDR2 SQIVND (reference sequence). The CDR3 loop spans 16 amino acids. V was clipped by 1 base and J by 2 bases, with 9 bases between them. CDR3 sequence reads: CASSIGRRAYNSPLHF. In nucleotides, the CDR3 is TGTGCCAGTAGTATAGGGAGACGCGCCTATAATTCACCCCTCCACTTT.

The chain recombines TRBV5-1 with TRBJ1-5; D may be TRBD1 (6 bases). This CDR3 has 15 residues. Germline V gene sequence: CDR1 SGHRS, CDR2 YFSETQ. The V and J ends lost 4 bases and 7 bases respectively, with 18 bases between them. In DNA form, the CDR3 reads TGCGCCAGCAGCCTAGGCGGCAGGGGAGAACAGCCCCAGCATTTT. Its protein is CASSLGGRGEQPQHF.

The gene calls are TRBV11-3 and TRBJ2-7; 8 bases are a match to TRBD2. Trimming at V came to 1 base and at J to 6 bases, leaving 2 bases not matched to a gene. This CDR3 has 13 residues. Germline V gene sequence: CDR1 SGHNT, CDR2 YENEEA. The CDR3 loop reads CASSLVAGGEQYF. CDR3 sequence (DNA): TGTGCCAGCAGCTTAGTGGCGGGAGGCGAGCAGTACTTC.

This sequence joins TRBV9 and TRBJ2-5; 7 bases are shared with TRBD1. This CDR3 has 14 residues. Germline CDR1 SGDLS, CDR2 YYNGEE. The V gene end was trimmed by 3 bases and the J gene end by 5 bases; junction bases not matched to a gene: 7. The CDR3: CASSADRAWETQYF. The CDR3 nucleotides are TGTGCCAGCAGCGCCGACAGGGCTTGGGAGACCCAGTACTTC.

As concerns this clone: Distinct nucleotide sequences in the sample also encode this CDR3. The chain has TRBV19 and TRBJ1-1, with D tentatively TRBD1 (5 bases). The CDR3 totals 13 residues. V dropped 3 bases and J dropped 1 base, with 6 bases sitting between them. Germline V lookup: CDR1 LNHDA, CDR2 SQIVND (reference sequence). The CDR3 loop is CASSIQGNTEAFF. The DNA of the CDR3 is TGTGCCAGTAGTATCCAGGGGAACACTGAAGCTTTCTTT.